The entry that follows covers one T cell receptor (beta chain) sequence. Measured with immunoSEQ multiplex PCR; TCRdb has only the in-frame clones, and not every one. Found here are some 2.1 million clones, roughly 94% of them singletons; the top ten hold more than 0.1%. Germline lookup yields CDR1 SGHDT and CDR2 YYEEEE. Unmatched junction bases numbered 3, after V lost 2 bases and J lost 3 bases. This CDR3 has 15 amino acids. This record belongs to a study of shared clonotypes between healthy human individuals. Study information: Three plates each covered CD4 naive and memory; CD8 naive two, CD8 memory one.

The TCR was taken from a man between 18 and 35 years old in good health. The gene calls are TRBV5-6 and TRBJ2-1; 9 nucleotides line up with TRBD1. Sequenced input: naive CD4+ T cells sorted from blood. Sample subset: CD45RA+ positively selected. The CDR3 DNA is TGTGCCAGCAGCTTCCGGGACAGGGACTACAATGAGCAGTTCTTC. Translated: CASSFRDRDYNEQFF.